Following are 13 T cell receptor beta chains from one sample sequenced in a study of blood T cell repertoires in COVID-19. The repertoire was sequenced with immunoSEQ multiplex PCR; TCRdb's copy has only in-frame clones and lacks some. Altogether roughly 250,000 clones are present, more than 75% being singletons, with the ten largest covering 1.5% to 2%. The source material was PBMCs or T cells enriched from blood (not recorded which). These TCRs come from a woman between 50 and 59 years old who had recovered from COVID-19.

This clone was recorded once. This chain uses TRBV5-4 with TRBJ1-3; maybe TRBD1 (5 bases). V was trimmed by 4 bases and J by 2 bases, leaving 13 bases between them. The CDR3 has 15 amino acids. Germline V gene data show CDR1 as SGHNT and CDR2 as YYREEE (reference sequence). The CDR3 DNA follows: TGTGCCAGCAGCCGAGACAGTAACGCTGGAAACACCATATATTTT. This sequence encodes CASSRDSNAGNTIYF.

V and J are TRBV5-1 and TRBJ2-2; D gene uncertain. Per the germline V gene, CDR1 is SGHRS and CDR2 is YFSETQ. Trimming took 0 bases from V and 2 from J, leaving 8 bases between them. The length of the CDR3 is 15 residues. The CDR3 loop reads CASSLGQSNTGELFF. The CDR3 nucleotides are TGCGCCAGCAGCTTGGGGCAATCAAACACCGGGGAGCTGTTTTTT.

The chain has TRBV7-2 and TRBJ2-2, with D perhaps TRBD1 (6 bases). The CDR3 is made up of 15 amino acids. Trimming cost V 2 bases and J 5 bases, with 12 bases left between them. Germline V gene lookup returns CDR1 SGHTA and CDR2 FQGNSA. CDR3: CASSLLGQDTGELFF. The CDR3 nucleotides are TGTGCCAGCAGCTTACTGGGACAAGATACCGGGGAGCTGTTTTTT.

This chain's CDR3 is CASSVDGISYEQYF. CDR3 nucleotides: TGTGCCAGCAGCGTAGACGGGATCTCCTACGAGCAGTACTTC. The V call is TRBV9, the J call TRBJ2-7, with D maybe TRBD2 (5 bases). Deletions cut 0 bases from V and 0 bases from J, with 7 bases between. Germline CDR1 reads SGDLS; CDR2 reads YYNGEE. This CDR3 is built from 14 residues.

Only one count was recorded for this clone. The chain links TRBV5-1 to TRBJ1-2, with 8 bases fitting TRBD1. With V trimmed by 0 bases and J by 8 bases, 9 bases remained unmatched. The V gene's germline CDR1 is SGHRS and CDR2 YFSETQ. This CDR3 spans 15 amino acids. CDR3 coding DNA: TGCGCCAGCAGCTTGGGGGGACAGGTGGGAAAAGGCTACACCTTC. Encoded protein: CASSLGGQVGKGYTF.

V is TRBV6-6 and J is TRBJ2-6, with D possibly matching TRBD1 (7 bases). Germline CDR1 reads MNHNY; CDR2 reads SVGAGI (reference sequence). This CDR3 comprises 17 residues. V lost 5 bases, J lost 0 bases, and 14 bases lay in between. The CDR3 coding sequence is TGTGCCAGCAGTCCCCGACAGGGAGGCTCTGGGGCCAACGTCCTGACTTTC. Translation: CASSPRQGGSGANVLTF.

The chain links TRBV14 to TRBJ2-7, with 8 bases that match TRBD2. Germline assignment: CDR1 SGHDN and CDR2 FVKESK. The V segment lost 4 bases and the J segment 0 bases; nucleotides outside the gene matches: 11. The CDR3 consists of 17 residues. The CDR3 region has the DNA TGTGCCAGCAGCCGCCGGGGGGGCGACAGTAGCTCCTACGAGCAGTACTTC. Translated: CASSRRGGDSSSYEQYF.

This chain connects TRBV2 to TRBJ1-1; D remains ambiguous. The V and J ends lost 8 bases and 2 bases respectively, with 15 bases between them. The CDR3 runs 14 residues. Germline CDR1 reads SNHLY; CDR2 reads FYNNEI. For the CDR3, the DNA is TGTGCCAGCGCCCCCACCACACTAAACACTGAAGCTTTCTTT. Its translation: CASAPTTLNTEAFF.

The chain combines TRBV3-1 (or the pseudogene TRBV3-2) with TRBJ2-5; no clear D gene. Trimming removed 4 bases at V and 5 bases at J, with 11 bases between. The CDR3 totals 13 residues. Germline lookup yields CDR1 LGHDT and CDR2 YNNKEL (reference sequence). CDR3 DNA: TGTGCCAGCAGCCCTGACTCGGTGGAGACCCAGTACTTC. It yields the protein CASSPDSVETQYF.

This chain connects TRBV27 to TRBJ1-6; D unclear. The CDR3 runs 13 residues. V was cut by 6 bases and J by 11 bases, with 14 bases left in between. The germline V gene encodes CDR1 MNHEY and CDR2 SMNVEV (reference sequence). The CDR3 loop is CASRDPGGPPLHF. In DNA form, the CDR3 reads TGTGCCAGCAGGGATCCGGGAGGGCCACCCCTCCACTTT.

The chain combines TRBV6-2 or TRBV6-3 with TRBJ2-1; weak D call: TRBD1 (6 bases). This CDR3 has 14 residues. Germline CDR1 MNHEY, CDR2 SVGEGT. Between the trimmed V and J ends, which lost 5 bases and 0 bases, there was a span of 8 bases. The CDR3 bases are TGTGCCAGCAGTGACAGGACCTCCTACAATGAGCAGTTCTTC. Protein: CASSDRTSYNEQFF.

The J gene is TRBJ2-7, the V gene TRBV25-1; 8 nucleotides align to TRBD1. CDR1 and CDR2 from the germline V gene are MGHDK and SYGVNS. This CDR3 has 13 amino acids. Trimming cost V 6 bases and J 1 base; bases outside gene matches: 2. The CDR3 loop reads CASRGQVSYEQYF. CDR3 DNA: TGTGCCAGCAGGGGACAGGTTTCCTACGAGCAGTACTTC.

The V gene is TRBV30, the J gene TRBJ2-6; D gene unclear. The CDR3 is 14 residues long. Trimming pared 3 bases from V and 4 bases from J, leaving 10 bases between. Germline CDR1 GTSNPN, CDR2 SVGIG (reference sequence). CDR3 in DNA: TGTGCCTGGAGATACTTCGCGGGGGCCAACGTCCTGACTTTC. Protein sequence: CAWRYFAGANVLTF.